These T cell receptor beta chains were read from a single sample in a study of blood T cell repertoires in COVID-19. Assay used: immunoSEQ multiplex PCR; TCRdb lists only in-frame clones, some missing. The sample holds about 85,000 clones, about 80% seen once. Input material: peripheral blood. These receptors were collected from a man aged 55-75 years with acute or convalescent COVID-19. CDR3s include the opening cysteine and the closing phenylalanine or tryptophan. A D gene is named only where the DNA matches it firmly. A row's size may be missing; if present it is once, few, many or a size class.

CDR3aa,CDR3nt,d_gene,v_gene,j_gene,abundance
CASSADTGGMNTEAFF,TGTGCCAGCAGCGCAGATACAGGGGGGATGAACACTGAAGCTTTCTTT,TRBD1,TRBV9,TRBJ1-1,NA
CASSDMNRGNSPLHF,TGTGCCAGCAGTGATATGAACAGGGGGAATTCACCCCTCCACTTT,TRBD1,TRBV2,TRBJ1-6,NA
CASSPTGMRETQYF,TGCGCCAGCAGCCCCACCGGGATGAGGGAGACCCAGTACTTC,NA,TRBV5-1,TRBJ2-5,NA
CASSQDRQGATNEKLFF,TGTGCCAGCAGCCAAGATAGGCAGGGGGCTACTAATGAAAAACTGTTTTTT,TRBD1,TRBV3-1/TRBV3-2,TRBJ1-4,few
CASSFDRGNGYTF,TGTGCCAGCAGCTTCGACAGGGGGAACGGCTACACCTTC,TRBD1,TRBV5-4,TRBJ1-2,NA
CASSKQPGQGTYEQYF,TGCGCCAGCAGCAAACAACCGGGACAGGGGACCTACGAGCAGTACTTC,TRBD1,TRBV5-1,TRBJ2-7,NA
CASSQDFSAVDSGNTIYF,TGTGCCAGCAGCCAAGATTTTTCGGCGGTTGACTCTGGAAACACCATATATTTT,NA,TRBV3-1/TRBV3-2,TRBJ1-3,NA
CASSLSGTSGGWAYEQYF,TGTGCCAGCAGTTTGTCCGGGACTAGCGGGGGGTGGGCCTACGAGCAGTACTTC,TRBD2,TRBV11-2,TRBJ2-7,once
CSVERAGDNTGELFF,TGCAGCGTTGAAAGGGCGGGGGACAACACCGGGGAGCTGTTTTTT,TRBD2,TRBV29-1,TRBJ2-2,NA
CASSTLSGQGFYGYTF,TGTGCCAGCAGCACGCTGTCGGGACAGGGGTTCTATGGCTACACCTTC,TRBD1,TRBV5-5,TRBJ1-2,NA
CASSLGQGAGNTIYF,TGTGCCAGTAGTCTTGGACAGGGGGCTGGAAACACCATATATTTT,TRBD1,TRBV19,TRBJ1-3,few
CATSDTRDLTGITDTQYF,TGTGCCACCAGTGATACAAGAGACTTGACGGGGATCACAGATACGCAGTATTTT,NA,TRBV24-1,TRBJ2-3,NA
CASSQGSAGGETQYF,TGCGCCAGCAGCCAAGGTTCAGCGGGGGGAGAGACCCAGTACTTC,TRBD2,TRBV4-1,TRBJ2-5,once
CAWSYGQGEGQPQHF,TGTGCCTGGAGCTACGGACAGGGGGAGGGTCAGCCCCAGCATTTT,TRBD1,TRBV30,TRBJ1-5,NA
CASSPGTASSYNSPLHF,TGTGCCAGCAGCCCCGGGACAGCAAGCTCCTATAATTCACCCCTCCACTTT,TRBD1,TRBV3-1/TRBV3-2,TRBJ1-6,NA
CASSLEGYGLRDSTGELFF,TGTGCCAGCAGCTTAGAGGGGTACGGCCTCAGGGATAGCACCGGGGAGCTGTTTTTT,NA,TRBV11-3,TRBJ2-2,NA
CSVPGQGFFGYTF,TGCAGCGTACCGGGACAGGGTTTTTTCGGCTACACCTTC,TRBD1,TRBV29-1,TRBJ1-2,NA
CATSDLTRQGSSDTQYF,TGTGCCACCAGTGATTTGACCCGACAGGGGTCGTCAGATACGCAGTATTTT,TRBD1,TRBV24-1,TRBJ2-3,NA
CAISRDREGGEQFF,TGTGCCATCAGCCGGGACAGGGAAGGAGGTGAGCAGTTCTTC,TRBD1,TRBV10-3,TRBJ2-1,NA
CASSHSTGLWPYEQYF,TGTGCCAGCAGCCACTCCACGGGGTTATGGCCCTACGAGCAGTACTTC,NA,TRBV13,TRBJ2-7,NA
CASMWGRSYEQYF,TGTGCCAGCATGTGGGGGCGATCCTACGAGCAGTACTTC,NA,TRBV6-5,TRBJ2-7,once
CSVSSTGLTEAFF,TGCAGCGTTTCCTCTACAGGGTTGACTGAAGCTTTCTTT,NA,TRBV29-1,TRBJ1-1,NA